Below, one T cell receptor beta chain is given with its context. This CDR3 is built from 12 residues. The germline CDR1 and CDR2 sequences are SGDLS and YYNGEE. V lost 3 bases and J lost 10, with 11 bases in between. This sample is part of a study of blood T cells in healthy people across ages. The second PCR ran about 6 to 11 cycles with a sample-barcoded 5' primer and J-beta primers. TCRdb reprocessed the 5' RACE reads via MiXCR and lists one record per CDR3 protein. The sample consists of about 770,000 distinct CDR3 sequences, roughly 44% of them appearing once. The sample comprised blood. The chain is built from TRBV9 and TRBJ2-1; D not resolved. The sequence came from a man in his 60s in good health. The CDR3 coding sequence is TGTGCCAGCAGCGCGTATCTGGGGGAGCAGTTCTTC. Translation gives CASSAYLGEQFF.